A selection of T cell receptor beta chains follows, all from one sample in a study of cytomegalovirus exposure and HLA in healthy donors. The method was immunoSEQ multiplex PCR; TCRdb's version includes in-frame clones alone and lacks a portion of them. This sample has about 170,000 clones; about 85% occur once, and the top ten carry approximately 4.1%. The sequencing input was PBMCs. The receptors derive from a woman in her 50s in good health and CMV-seropositive. CDR3s include the opening cysteine and the closing phenylalanine or tryptophan. D genes are given only for firm matches. Size values are once, few and many counts, or a class for expanded clones, and some rows have none.

size,V,D,J,CDR3,DNA
.,TRBV7-6,TRBD1,TRBJ1-2,CASSNERGRRKYGYTF,TGTGCCAGCAGCAATGAGAGGGGGCGCAGAAAGTATGGCTACACCTTC
once,TRBV11-1,TRBD2,TRBJ2-7,CASSLYAREEQYF,TGTGCCAGCAGCTTATACGCGCGGGAGGAGCAGTACTTC
.,TRBV18,.,TRBJ1-2,CASSPLGQVEGDGYTF,TGTGCCAGCTCACCACTCGGCCAGGTCGAGGGGGATGGCTACACCTTC
.,TRBV5-4,TRBD2,TRBJ2-5,CASSSSLAGAETQYF,TGTGCCAGCAGCTCGTCTCTAGCGGGAGCAGAGACCCAGTACTTC
.,TRBV6-5,TRBD1,TRBJ1-1,CASSYLTGKEAFF,TGTGCCAGCAGTTACCTGACAGGGAAGGAAGCTTTCTTT
.,TRBV6-5,.,TRBJ2-3,CASSFQADLSAQYF,TGTGCCAGCAGTTTTCAGGCAGACCTTTCCGCGCAGTATTTT
.,TRBV27,.,TRBJ2-4,CASSSAPTGNIQYF,TGTGCCAGCAGCTCAGCCCCCACAGGGAACATTCAGTACTTC
.,TRBV18,TRBD1,TRBJ2-1,CASSQGQGVGEQFF,TGTGCCAGCTCCCAAGGACAGGGGGTCGGTGAGCAGTTCTTC
.,TRBV5-1,.,TRBJ2-1,CASRDRGGSYNEQFF,TGCGCCAGCCGGGATCGGGGTGGCTCCTACAATGAGCAGTTCTTC
.,TRBV18,.,TRBJ2-1,CASSPGVEQFF,TGTGCCAGCTCACCTGGAGTGGAGCAGTTCTTC
.,TRBV28,TRBD1,TRBJ2-2,CASFDRANTGELFF,TGTGCCAGCTTCGACAGGGCGAACACCGGGGAGCTGTTTTTT
.,TRBV9,.,TRBJ2-3,CASSVKTGPDTQYF,TGTGCCAGCAGCGTGAAGACAGGCCCAGATACGCAGTATTTT
.,TRBV4-1,TRBD1,TRBJ1-3,CASNQEGGTGGSGNTIYF,TGCGCCAGCAACCAAGAAGGGGGGACAGGGGGCTCTGGAAACACCATATATTTT
.,TRBV5-1,.,TRBJ2-7,CASYERYYEQYF,TGCGCCAGTTATGAGCGGTACTACGAGCAGTACTTC
.,TRBV6-5,TRBD1,TRBJ1-4,CASGPGQPNEKLFF,TGTGCCAGCGGACCGGGACAGCCTAATGAAAAACTGTTTTTT
.,TRBV18,.,TRBJ2-2,CASSPPTGPSTGELFF,TGTGCCAGCTCACCACCTACAGGGCCAAGCACCGGGGAGCTGTTTTTT
once,TRBV5-1,.,TRBJ2-5,CASSLAKEETQYF,TGCGCCAGCAGCTTGGCCAAGGAGGAGACCCAGTACTTC
.,TRBV18,.,TRBJ2-1,CASSPPASDEQFF,TGTGCCAGCTCACCGCCAGCCAGCGATGAGCAGTTCTTC
once,TRBV5-1,TRBD1,TRBJ2-5,CASSITGVGETQYF,TGCGCCAGCAGCATTACAGGGGTTGGGGAGACCCAGTACTTC
.,TRBV6-5,TRBD1,TRBJ1-3,CASSYGQVDSGNTIYF,TGTGCCAGCAGTTACGGACAGGTAGACTCTGGAAACACCATATATTTT
.,TRBV6-6,.,TRBJ2-5,CASKRSRGQETQYF,TGTGCCAGCAAAAGGTCCCGGGGACAAGAGACCCAGTACTTC
.,TRBV28,.,TRBJ1-5,CVIGGQPQHF,TGTGTGATAGGGGGACAGCCCCAGCATTTT
.,TRBV12-5,TRBD2,TRBJ2-1,CASGLGAGSSSYNEQFF,TGTGCTAGTGGTTTGGGAGCGGGGTCAAGCTCCTACAATGAGCAGTTCTTC
few,TRBV6-1,.,TRBJ2-1,CASSDGGRGYNEQFF,TGTGCCAGCAGTGATGGGGGGAGGGGGTACAATGAGCAGTTCTTC
.,TRBV4-3,.,TRBJ1-1,CASSQDIGLETEAFF,TGCGCCAGCAGCCAAGATATTGGGTTGGAGACTGAAGCTTTCTTT
.,TRBV5-1,.,TRBJ1-2,CASSYPRREGGYTF,TGCGCCAGCAGCTACCCACGCAGGGAAGGAGGCTACACCTTC
few,TRBV4-1,TRBD1,TRBJ1-1,CASSQPRQGGMIEAFF,TGCGCCAGCAGCCAGCCCCGACAGGGAGGCATGATAGAAGCTTTCTTT
.,TRBV27,.,TRBJ2-3,CASSFLTGAGADTQYF,TGTGCCAGCAGTTTTTTGACAGGGGCGGGGGCAGATACGCAGTATTTT
once,TRBV7-2,.,TRBJ2-1,CASSPTGGEQFF,TGTGCCAGCAGCCCGACCGGGGGTGAGCAGTTCTTC
.,TRBV6-1,.,TRBJ1-1,CASSESLSTEAFF,TGTGCCAGCAGTGAATCCTTGAGCACTGAAGCTTTCTTT